This T cell receptor beta chain was sequenced for a study of cytomegalovirus exposure and HLA in healthy donors. Study-level points and caveats: Later examination showed HLA-associated TCR beta chains had greater clonal expansion than equally common others. One cluster of highly shared sequence variants probably arose as a sequencing artifact.

A multiplex PCR was run with 60 Vbeta primers and 13 Jbeta primers. TCRdb keeps only in-frame clones here, not all; method: immunoSEQ multiplex PCR. This repertoire includes fewer than 200,000 clones. Details on this clone: Its matching antigen is unknown.

V dropped 6 bases and J dropped 7 bases, with 14 bases sitting between them. Germline assignment: CDR1 KGHSH and CDR2 LQKENI. The CDR3 has 13 residues. The sequenced material came from PBMCs. V is TRBV18 and J is TRBJ2-3; D is unresolved. The TCR originated in a woman aged 55-69 years in good health and CMV-seronegative. The CDR3 here is CASSADGGHTQYF. The DNA of the CDR3 is TGTGCCAGCTCTGCCGACGGTGGGCATACGCAGTATTTT. Filled out from reference TRBV18 and TRBJ2-3, the complete variable domain reads NAGVMQNPRHLVRRRGQEARLRCSPMKGHSHVYWYRQLPEEGLKFMVYLQKENIIDESGMPKERFSAEFPKEGPSILRIQQVVRGDSAAYFCASSADGGHTQYFGPGTRLTVL.